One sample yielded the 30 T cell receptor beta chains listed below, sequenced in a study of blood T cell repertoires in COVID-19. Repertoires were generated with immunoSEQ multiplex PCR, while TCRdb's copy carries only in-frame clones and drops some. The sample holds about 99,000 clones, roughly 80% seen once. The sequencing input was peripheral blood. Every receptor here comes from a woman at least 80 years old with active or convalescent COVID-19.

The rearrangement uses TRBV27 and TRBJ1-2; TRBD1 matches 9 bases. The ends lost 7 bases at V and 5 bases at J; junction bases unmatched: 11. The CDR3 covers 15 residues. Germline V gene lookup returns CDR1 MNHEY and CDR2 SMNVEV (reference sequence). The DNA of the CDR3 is TGTGCCAGCACCGAGCAGGGGACAGGGCGATATGGCTACACCTTC. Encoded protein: CASTEQGTGRYGYTF.

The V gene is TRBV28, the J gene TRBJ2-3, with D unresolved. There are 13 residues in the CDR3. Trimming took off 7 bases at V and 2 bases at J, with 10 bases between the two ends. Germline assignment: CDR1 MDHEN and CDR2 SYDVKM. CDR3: CASMRPPTDTQYF. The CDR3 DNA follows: TGTGCCAGCATGCGCCCACCCACAGATACGCAGTATTTT.

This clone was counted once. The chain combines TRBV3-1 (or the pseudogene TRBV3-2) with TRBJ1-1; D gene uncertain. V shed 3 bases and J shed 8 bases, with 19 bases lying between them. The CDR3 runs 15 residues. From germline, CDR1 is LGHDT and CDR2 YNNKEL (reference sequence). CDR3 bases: TGTGCCAGCAGCCACACCACACCCGGCACACAGGAAGCTTTCTTT. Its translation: CASSHTTPGTQEAFF.

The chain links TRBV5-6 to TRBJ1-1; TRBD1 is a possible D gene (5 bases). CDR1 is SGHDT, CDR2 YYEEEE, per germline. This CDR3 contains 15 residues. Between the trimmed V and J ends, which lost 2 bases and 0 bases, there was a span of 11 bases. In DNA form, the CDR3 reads TGTGCCAGCAGCTTAGGGGAACTCATGAACACTGAAGCTTTCTTT. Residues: CASSLGELMNTEAFF. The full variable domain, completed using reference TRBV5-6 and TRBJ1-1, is DAGVTQSPTHLIKTRGQQVTLRCSPKSGHDTVSWYQQALGQGPQFIFQYYEEEERQRGNFPDRFSGHQFPNYSSELNVNALLLGDSALYLCASSLGELMNTEAFFGQGTRLTVV.

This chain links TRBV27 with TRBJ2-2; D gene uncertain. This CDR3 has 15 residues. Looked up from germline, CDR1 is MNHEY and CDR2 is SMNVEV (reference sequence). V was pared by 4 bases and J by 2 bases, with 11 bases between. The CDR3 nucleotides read TGTGCCAGCAGTTCCCTCCTCCTTAACACCGGGGAGCTGTTTTTT. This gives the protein CASSSLLLNTGELFF.

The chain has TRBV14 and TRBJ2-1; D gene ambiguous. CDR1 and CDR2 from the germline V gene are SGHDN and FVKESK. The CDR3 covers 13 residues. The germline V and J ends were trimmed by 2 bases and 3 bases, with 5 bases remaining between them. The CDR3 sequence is CASSQFVYNEQFF. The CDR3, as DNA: TGTGCCAGCAGCCAATTCGTCTACAATGAGCAGTTCTTC.

CDR3 region: CASSRTPNINEKLFF. The CDR3 region has the DNA TGTGCCAGCAGTCGGACTCCAAATATTAATGAAAAACTGTTTTTT. The rearrangement joins TRBV2 to TRBJ1-4, with D unresolved. The CDR3 contains 15 residues. V gave up 5 bases and J gave up 4 bases, with 14 bases separating them. Per the germline V gene, CDR1 is SNHLY and CDR2 is FYNNEI.

The CDR3 coding sequence is TGTGCCAGCAGGGCAACCGTCAACACTGAAGCTTTCTTT. Encoded protein: CASRATVNTEAFF. V and J are TRBV12-3 or TRBV12-4 and TRBJ1-1; D is undetermined. This CDR3 has 13 residues. The ends were cut back, 6 bases at V and 2 bases at J, with 10 bases in the middle.

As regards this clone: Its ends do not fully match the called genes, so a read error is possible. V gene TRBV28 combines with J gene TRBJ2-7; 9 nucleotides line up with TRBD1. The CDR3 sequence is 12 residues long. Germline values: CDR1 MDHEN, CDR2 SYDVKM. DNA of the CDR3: TGTGCCAGCAGACAAACAGGGGGCAAGTTTCACTTC. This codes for CASRQTGGKFHF.

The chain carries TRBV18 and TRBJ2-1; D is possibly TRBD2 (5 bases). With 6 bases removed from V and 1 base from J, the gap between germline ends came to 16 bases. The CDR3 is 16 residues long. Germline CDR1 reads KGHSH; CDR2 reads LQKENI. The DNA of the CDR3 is TGTGCCAGCTCGGAGGCCGGCCCACCATCCTACAATGAGCAGTTCTTC. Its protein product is CASSEAGPPSYNEQFF.

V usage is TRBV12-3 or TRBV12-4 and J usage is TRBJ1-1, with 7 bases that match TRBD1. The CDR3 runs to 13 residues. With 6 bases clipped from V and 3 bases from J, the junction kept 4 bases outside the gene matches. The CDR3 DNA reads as TGTGCCAGCAGCCGGGACAGTTACACTGAAGCTTTCTTT. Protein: CASSRDSYTEAFF.

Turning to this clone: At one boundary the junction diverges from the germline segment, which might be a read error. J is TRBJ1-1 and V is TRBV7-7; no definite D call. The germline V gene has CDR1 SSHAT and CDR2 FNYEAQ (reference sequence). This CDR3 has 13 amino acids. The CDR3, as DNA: TGTGCTAGCAGCTCTACCATGAACACTGAAGCTTTCTTT. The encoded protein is CASSSTMNTEAFF.

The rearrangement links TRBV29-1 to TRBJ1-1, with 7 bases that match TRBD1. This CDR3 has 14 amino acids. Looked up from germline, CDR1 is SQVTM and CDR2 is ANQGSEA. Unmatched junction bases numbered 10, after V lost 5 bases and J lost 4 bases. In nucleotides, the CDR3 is TGCAGCGTTTTGACAGGGAAGAGTGGCACTGAAGCTTTCTTT. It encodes CSVLTGKSGTEAFF.

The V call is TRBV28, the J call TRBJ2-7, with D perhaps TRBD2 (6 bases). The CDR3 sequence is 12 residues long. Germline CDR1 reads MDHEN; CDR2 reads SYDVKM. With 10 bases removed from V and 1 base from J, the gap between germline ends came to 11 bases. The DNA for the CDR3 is TGTGCCATTCGCGGGGTTTCCTACGAGCAGTACTTC. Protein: CAIRGVSYEQYF.

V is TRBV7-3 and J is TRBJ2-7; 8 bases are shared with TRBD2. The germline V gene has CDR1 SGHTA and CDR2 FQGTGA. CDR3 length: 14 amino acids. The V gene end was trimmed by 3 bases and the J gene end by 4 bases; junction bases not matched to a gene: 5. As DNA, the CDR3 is TGTGCCAGCAGCTTTGGCGGGGGGTTTTACGAGCAGTACTTC. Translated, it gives CASSFGGGFYEQYF.

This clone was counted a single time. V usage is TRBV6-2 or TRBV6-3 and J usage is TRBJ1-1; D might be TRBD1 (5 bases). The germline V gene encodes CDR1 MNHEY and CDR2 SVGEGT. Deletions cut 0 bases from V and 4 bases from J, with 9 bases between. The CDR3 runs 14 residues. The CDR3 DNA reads TGTGCCAGCAGTTACTCCAGGGTACCCACTGAAGCTTTCTTT. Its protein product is CASSYSRVPTEAFF.

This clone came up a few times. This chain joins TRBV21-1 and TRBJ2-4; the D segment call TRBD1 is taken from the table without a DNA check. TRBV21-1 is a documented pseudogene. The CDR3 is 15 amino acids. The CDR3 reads CASSRDTVAKNIQYF. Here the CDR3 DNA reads TGTGCCAGCAGCAGGGACACAGTAGCCAAAAACATTCAGTACTTC.

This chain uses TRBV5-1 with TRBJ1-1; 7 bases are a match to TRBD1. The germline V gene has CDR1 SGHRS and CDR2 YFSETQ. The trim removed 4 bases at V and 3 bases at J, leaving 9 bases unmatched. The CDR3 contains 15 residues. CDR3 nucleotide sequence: TGCGCCAGCAGCCCAAACAGGGGCGGTGACACTGAAGCTTTCTTT. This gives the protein CASSPNRGGDTEAFF.

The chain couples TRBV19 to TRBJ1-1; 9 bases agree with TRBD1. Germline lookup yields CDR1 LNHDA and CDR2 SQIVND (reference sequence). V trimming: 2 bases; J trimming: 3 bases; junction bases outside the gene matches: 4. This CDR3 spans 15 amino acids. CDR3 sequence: CASSILGTGYTEAFF. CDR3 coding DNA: TGTGCCAGTAGTATATTGGGGACAGGGTACACTGAAGCTTTCTTT.

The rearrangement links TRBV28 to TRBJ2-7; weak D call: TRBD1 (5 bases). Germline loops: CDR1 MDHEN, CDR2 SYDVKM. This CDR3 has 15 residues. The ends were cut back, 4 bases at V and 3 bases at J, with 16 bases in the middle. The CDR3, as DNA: TGTGCCAGCAGTTCCCCCTGGCAGGGCAGCTACGAGCAGTACTTC. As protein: CASSSPWQGSYEQYF.

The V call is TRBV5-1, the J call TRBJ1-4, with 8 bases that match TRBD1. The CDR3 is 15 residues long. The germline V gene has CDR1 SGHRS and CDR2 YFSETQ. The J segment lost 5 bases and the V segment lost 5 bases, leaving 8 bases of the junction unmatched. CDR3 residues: CASRGGQAKNEKLFF. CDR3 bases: TGCGCCAGCAGGGGGGGACAGGCCAAGAATGAAAAACTGTTTTTT. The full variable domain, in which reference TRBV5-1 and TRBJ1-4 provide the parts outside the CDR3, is KAGVTQTPRYLIKTRGQQVTLSCSPISGHRSVSWYQQTPGQGLQFLFEYFSETQRNKGNFPGRFSGRQFSNSRSEMNVSTLELGDSALYLCASRGGQAKNEKLFFGSGTQLSVL.

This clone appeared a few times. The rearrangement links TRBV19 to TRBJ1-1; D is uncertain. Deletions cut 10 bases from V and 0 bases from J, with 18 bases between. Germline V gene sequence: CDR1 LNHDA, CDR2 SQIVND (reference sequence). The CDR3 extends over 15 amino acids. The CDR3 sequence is CATGADPTMNTEAFF. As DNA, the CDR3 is TGTGCCACGGGAGCAGATCCTACTATGAACACTGAAGCTTTCTTT.

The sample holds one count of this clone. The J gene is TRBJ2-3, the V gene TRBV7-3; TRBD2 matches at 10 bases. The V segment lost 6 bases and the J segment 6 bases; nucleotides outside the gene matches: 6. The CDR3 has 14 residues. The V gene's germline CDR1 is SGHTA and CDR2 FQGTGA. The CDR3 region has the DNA TGTGCCAGCAGTAGCGGGGGGTCTTGGGATACGCAGTATTTT. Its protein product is CASSSGGSWDTQYF.

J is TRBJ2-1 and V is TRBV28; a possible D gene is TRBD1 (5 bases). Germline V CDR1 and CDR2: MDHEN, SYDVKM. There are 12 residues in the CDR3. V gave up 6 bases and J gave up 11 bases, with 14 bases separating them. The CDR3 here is CASSLRQSKQFF. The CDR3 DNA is TGTGCCAGCAGCCTACGACAGAGCAAGCAGTTCTTC. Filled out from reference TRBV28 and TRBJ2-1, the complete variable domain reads DVKVTQSSRYLVKRTGEKVFLECVQDMDHENMFWYRQDPGLGLRLIYFSYDVKMKEKGDIPEGYSVSREKKERFSLILESASTNQTSMYLCASSLRQSKQFFGPGTRLTVL.

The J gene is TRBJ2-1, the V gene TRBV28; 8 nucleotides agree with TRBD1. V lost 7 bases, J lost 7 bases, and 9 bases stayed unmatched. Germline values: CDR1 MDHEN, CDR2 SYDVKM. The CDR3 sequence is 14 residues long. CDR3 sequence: CASTRRQGRNEQFF. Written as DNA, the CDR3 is TGTGCCAGCACCCGAAGACAGGGGAGGAATGAGCAGTTCTTC.

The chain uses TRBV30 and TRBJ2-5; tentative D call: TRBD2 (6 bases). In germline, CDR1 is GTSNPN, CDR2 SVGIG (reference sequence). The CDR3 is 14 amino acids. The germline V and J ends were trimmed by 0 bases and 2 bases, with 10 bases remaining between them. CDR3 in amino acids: CAWSVGGKQETQYF. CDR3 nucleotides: TGTGCCTGGAGTGTAGGCGGGAAACAAGAGACCCAGTACTTC.

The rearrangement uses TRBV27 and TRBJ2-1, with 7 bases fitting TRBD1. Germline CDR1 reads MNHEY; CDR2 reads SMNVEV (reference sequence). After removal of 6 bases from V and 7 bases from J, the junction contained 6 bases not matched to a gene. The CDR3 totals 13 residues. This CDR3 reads CASRSDRENEQFF. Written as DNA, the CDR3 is TGTGCCAGCAGATCAGACAGGGAGAATGAGCAGTTCTTC.

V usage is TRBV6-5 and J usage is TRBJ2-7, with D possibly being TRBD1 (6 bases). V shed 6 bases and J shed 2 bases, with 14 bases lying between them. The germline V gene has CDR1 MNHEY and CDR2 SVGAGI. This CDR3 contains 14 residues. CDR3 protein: CASSDQTGAYEQYF. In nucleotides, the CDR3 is TGTGCCAGCAGCGACCAGACAGGAGCCTACGAGCAGTACTTC.

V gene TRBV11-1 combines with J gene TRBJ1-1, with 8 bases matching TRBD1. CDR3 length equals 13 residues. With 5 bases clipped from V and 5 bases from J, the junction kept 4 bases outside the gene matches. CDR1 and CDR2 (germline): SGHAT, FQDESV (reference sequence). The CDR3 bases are TGTGCCAGCAGCGCGAGACAGGGGACTGAAGCTTTCTTT. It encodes CASSARQGTEAFF.

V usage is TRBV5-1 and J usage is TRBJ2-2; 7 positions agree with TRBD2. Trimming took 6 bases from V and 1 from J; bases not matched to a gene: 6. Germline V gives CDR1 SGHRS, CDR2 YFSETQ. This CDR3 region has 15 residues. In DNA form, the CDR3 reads TGCGCCAGCACCCACATAGCGGGGAACACCGGGGAGCTGTTTTTT. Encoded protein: CASTHIAGNTGELFF.